A selection of T cell receptor beta chains follows, all from one sample in a study of beta chain features in type 1 diabetes. TCRdb's table, derived via immunoSEQ multiplex PCR, lists solely in-frame clones and lacks some. The data hold about 170,000 clones, with approximately 8% observed a single time. The sequenced material came from central memory CD4+ T cells from blood. Receptors originate from a man in his late teens or twenties with type 1 diabetes. The CDR3 runs from the conserved cysteine through the conserved F or W. The order of the fields is V gene, CDR3 protein.

TRBV14 | CASSQGQGSLYGYTF
TRBV18 | CASSLHRAGSYEQYF
TRBV7-2 | CASSLRQSQETQYF
TRBV28 | CASGSGTLETQYF
TRBV20-1 | CSAARANEQFF
TRBV18 | CASSPPSLAEGYEQYF
TRBV28 | CASGGGMYNEQFF
TRBV6-5 | CASRGQGYTGELFF
TRBV5-1 | CASSLGGLAVQETQYF
TRBV4-3 | CASSPTIRSTDTQYF
TRBV6-5 | CASSPLDLTGDEQFF
TRBV19 | CASSKPLTGGTSPLHF
TRBV2 | CATQRKGAGYEQYF
TRBV27 | CASSLLGSGGFGELFF
TRBV9 | CASSVGTSAGGELFF
TRBV19 | CASSTPGQGPDTQYF
TRBV10-1 | CASSRQNRDDEQYF
TRBV7-8 | CASSPGIGGYTF
TRBV2 | CASSFQGLQETQYF
TRBV2 | CASSGAGYNEQFF
TRBV12-5 | CASGPGLGRSDTQYF
TRBV10-2 | CASSAGGGYYEQYF
TRBV7-6 | CASSLDLAGVSYEQYF
TRBV10-2 | CASTSGSYYEQYF
TRBV5-1 | CASSLLPEEGTQYF
TRBV5-6 | CASRFAGQETQYF
TRBV5-1 | CASSPRQGDGYTF
TRBV2 | CASSYSYEQYF
TRBV10-2 | CASSLTVDQPQHF
TRBV29-1 | CSVTGLAGSGTYNEQFF
TRBV5-4 | CASSLRTGEDEKLFF
TRBV7-9 | CASSFERGNQETQYF
TRBV4-2 | CASSQERGFTEAFF
TRBV6-6 | CASSYEVTDTQYF
TRBV11-3 | CASSPGTGRQETQYF
TRBV15 | CATSRAVQVHSNQPQHF
TRBV5-8 | CASSFAGLEREQYF
TRBV28 | CASSSQAAGQGAFGYTF
TRBV2 | CASSSGQGDFQPQHF
TRBV6-1 | CATHRTGGVETQYF
TRBV2 | CASSKDRDTEAFF
TRBV9 | CASSVDREGYSPLHF
TRBV15 | CATSRGGTLETQYF
TRBV7-2 | CASSFFGELFF
TRBV15 | CATSSPGAGDEKLFF
TRBV7-7 | CASSPQTLNTGELFF
TRBV6-4 | CASSVTSGNEQFF
TRBV7-2 | CASSLAGAPRTEQFF
TRBV18 | CASSKLGTGVNEQYF